Presented here are 16 T cell receptor beta chains from one specimen sequenced in a study of blood T cells in healthy people across ages. Then a second PCR, running about 6 to 12 cycles, was carried out with a sample-barcoded 5' primer and a J-beta primer mix. A single record per CDR3 protein comes from TCRdb applying MiXCR to the 5' RACE reads. The data show about a million distinct CDR3 sequences, approximately 49% seen once. The sequenced material came from blood. The receptor set was obtained from a man aged 25-40 years in good health.

This chain connects TRBV6-2 or TRBV6-3 to TRBJ2-7; the match to TRBD2 covers 11 bases. From germline, CDR1 is MNHEY and CDR2 SVGEGT. This CDR3 has 15 amino acids. Trimming cost V 4 bases and J 2 bases; bases outside gene matches: 4. CDR3 loop: CASSSVTSGAYEQYF. As DNA, the CDR3 is TGTGCCAGCAGTTCGGTGACTAGCGGGGCCTACGAGCAGTACTTC.

This chain links TRBV20-1 with TRBJ1-1; unclear D gene. This CDR3 is built from 11 residues. The germline V gene encodes CDR1 DFQATT and CDR2 SNEGSKA (reference sequence). DNA of the CDR3: TGCAGCGCAATAGAGAACACTGAAGCTTTCTTT. It is translated as CSAIENTEAFF.

The table lists this clonotype with a few counts. The rearrangement joins TRBV2 to TRBJ2-5; D possibly corresponds to TRBD2 (6 bases). With 8 bases removed from V and 2 bases from J, the gap between germline ends came to 6 bases. The CDR3 covers 11 residues. Germline V gene data show CDR1 as SNHLY and CDR2 as FYNNEI. CDR3 coding DNA: TGTGCCAGCGCGGGACAAGAGACCCAGTACTTC. Encoded protein: CASAGQETQYF.

Regarding this clonotype: An end of the junction differs from the germline gene, which may be a read error. V is TRBV12-3 or TRBV12-4 and J is TRBJ2-4; D may be TRBD1 or TRBD2 (5 bases each). TRBJ2-7 matches the DNA end more closely, so the J call is doubtful. The CDR3 loop spans 16 amino acids. CDR3: CASSLLLRGDKYEQYF. As DNA, the CDR3 is TGCGCCAGCAGTTTACTTTTGAGAGGGGATAAGTACGAGCAGTACTTC.

This clonotype was detected only a few times. The chain is built from TRBV4-1 and TRBJ2-3; no clear D. The CDR3 runs 14 residues. Germline-derived CDR1 and CDR2 are MGHRA and YSYEKL. Trimming took 3 bases from V and 2 from J, leaving 9 bases between them. Here the CDR3 DNA reads TGCGCCAGCAGCCAGGATAGGGACACAGATACGCAGTATTTT. This codes for CASSQDRDTDTQYF.

The V and J genes are TRBV24-1 and TRBJ2-3; 8 bases map to TRBD2. The CDR3 is 14 amino acids. V shed 9 bases and J 7 bases; nucleotides not matched to a gene: 11. Per germline, CDR1 KGHDR and CDR2 SFDVKD. Written as DNA, the CDR3 is TGTGCCACCGCGACAGCGGGGGCAACATATACGCAGTATTTT. Its protein product is CATATAGATYTQYF.

This clonotype was seen more than once but under ten times. The gene calls are TRBV6-5 and TRBJ1-5, with 9 bases lining up with TRBD1. The V and J ends lost 6 bases and 6 bases, in that order; junction bases with no gene match: 6. This CDR3 region has 14 residues. The germline gives CDR1 MNHEY, CDR2 SVGAGI. The CDR3 protein is CASSTGQGIQPQHF. In DNA form, the CDR3 reads TGTGCCAGCAGCACCGGACAGGGGATTCAGCCCCAGCATTTT.

This rearrangement joins TRBV4-1 to TRBJ1-1; 7 nucleotides line up with TRBD1. The V segment lost 5 bases and the J segment 5 bases; nucleotides outside the gene matches: 8. This CDR3 spans 14 amino acids. CDR1 and CDR2 (germline): MGHRA, YSYEKL. CDR3 amino acids: CASSWGQGVTEAFF. CDR3 in DNA: TGCGCCAGCAGCTGGGGGCAGGGGGTTACTGAAGCTTTCTTT.

This clonotype was seen once. This chain links TRBV6-2 or TRBV6-3 with TRBJ1-2, with 7 bases lining up with TRBD1. J was trimmed by 8 bases and V by 7 bases; bases with no gene match: 13. Germline assignment: CDR1 MNHEY and CDR2 SVGEGT. The CDR3 has 14 amino acids. This CDR3 reads CASTFIGDSKGYTF. In DNA, the CDR3 is TGTGCCAGCACCTTTATCGGGGACAGTAAAGGCTACACCTTC.

This clonotype appeared a few times. J is TRBJ2-3 and V is TRBV24-1, with 7 bases that match TRBD1. The V and J ends lost 5 bases and 2 bases, in that order; junction bases with no gene match: 9. Germline CDR1 reads KGHDR; CDR2 reads SFDVKD. The CDR3 extends over 16 amino acids. The CDR3 here is CATSGAPGTDTDTQYF. The DNA of the CDR3 is TGTGCCACCAGTGGGGCCCCCGGGACAGACACAGATACGCAGTATTTT.

The V gene is TRBV27, the J gene TRBJ2-3, with D possibly TRBD2 on 6 matching bases. Germline lookup yields CDR1 MNHEY and CDR2 SMNVEV (reference sequence). The germline V and J ends were trimmed by 4 bases and 6 bases, with 17 bases remaining between them. This CDR3 is 15 amino acids long. CDR3 amino acids: CASSSALAVADTQYF. For the CDR3, the DNA is TGTGCCAGCAGTTCGGCGTTAGCGGTTGCGGATACGCAGTATTTT.

To note about this clonotype: Being one base from a much bigger clone, this may be a read error. The CDR3 DNA reads as TGTGCCGGCACGAAAAGATCCTACGAGCAGTACTTC. Its translation is CAGTKRSYEQYF. V is TRBV28 and J is TRBJ2-7; no clear D. Trimming pared 11 bases from V and 1 base from J, leaving 12 bases between. The germline gives CDR1 MDHEN, CDR2 SYDVKM. This CDR3 is built from 12 residues. The full variable domain, completed using reference TRBV28 and TRBJ2-7, is DVKVTQSSRYLVKRTGEKVFLECVQDMDHENMFWYRQDPGLGLRLIYFSYDVKMKEKGDIPEGYSVSREKKERFSLILESASTNQTSMYLCAGTKRSYEQYFGPGTRLTVT.

This chain links TRBV20-1 with TRBJ2-3; D not certain. With 6 bases removed from V and 4 bases from J, the gap between germline ends came to 11 bases. Germline-derived CDR1 and CDR2 are DFQATT and SNEGSKA (reference sequence). The CDR3 contains 12 residues. The CDR3 region is CSATSSPDTQYF. CDR3 bases: TGCAGTGCCACCTCCTCTCCAGATACGCAGTATTTT.

CDR3 nucleotide sequence: TGTGCCAGCAGACAAGAGGGGGGGACCTACAATGAGCAGTTCTTC. This translates into CASRQEGGTYNEQFF. The genes are TRBV12-3 or TRBV12-4 and TRBJ2-1, with D possibly TRBD2 on 7 matching bases. The CDR3 contains 15 residues. The V end was cut by 6 bases, the J end by 2 bases, with 14 bases between.

This clonotype appeared a few times. The rearrangement links TRBV28 to TRBJ2-5; a weak D match, TRBD1 (5 bases). The CDR3 runs to 12 residues. Germline-derived CDR1 and CDR2 are MDHEN and SYDVKM. The germline V and J ends were trimmed by 10 bases and 2 bases, with 11 bases remaining between them. The CDR3 nucleotides are TGTGCCACTGAAAGGGGTCAAGAGACCCAGTACTTC. It encodes CATERGQETQYF.

A few counts support this clonotype. The chain couples TRBV10-3 to TRBJ2-6; 11 bases align to TRBD1. CDR1 ENHRY and CDR2 SYGVKD come from the germline V gene. This CDR3 spans 16 amino acids. The V and J ends lost 8 bases and 0 bases, in that order; junction bases with no gene match: 3. This CDR3 reads CAISGTGGSGANVLTF. The CDR3 DNA reads TGTGCCATCTCAGGGACAGGGGGCTCTGGGGCCAACGTCCTGACTTTC.